This T cell receptor beta chain was documented in a study of blood T cell repertoires in COVID-19 (dated by TCRdb to the early 2020s). Regarding the complete study: Samples covering the acute and convalescent phases of COVID-19 were provided by collaborators in the United States, Italy and Spain. The material from the prospective study consisted of cDNA or gDNA derived from T cells, B-cell-depleted T cells, or PBMCs. The dataset comprised deeply sampled blood TCRbeta repertoires from subjects exposed to, actively infected with, or recovered from COVID-19. The repertoires were made available in a free public database intended to serve as a resource for research on the immune response to SARS-CoV-2. The samples were drawn from the first 160 participants of the ongoing ImmuneRACE study and from over 950 subjects provided by 6 global collaborators. Nearly every sample came with metadata listing a de-identified subject ID, COVID-19 status, age in years and sex. Where available, HLA class I and class II types were obtained from metadata supplied by the sample provider rather than from assay-based typing.

General conclusions and limits of the study: The quantity of clinical and demographic metadata differed by source and by participant and was supplied without curation.

The table lists this clone with a count of one. This receptor's antigen is unknown. No much larger clone is present one base from it, and per-base qualities are unavailable. TCRbeta CDR3 regions were amplified from genomic DNA using the immunoSEQ Assay, a bias-controlled multiplex PCR. The study's processing was this. Nucleated cell counts per sample were estimated from amplification of reference gene primers within the assay. Sequence reads were collapsed and filtered to measure the absolute abundance of every unique TCRbeta CDR3 rearrangement. Productive Simpson clonality was computed per sample as the square root of Simpson's diversity index over productive rearrangements. This is the immuneACCESS table as TCRdb keeps it, with only in-frame sequences that have V and J called. A part of the clones is gone; compared with another copy, unresolved V genes explain less than half, and the rest is unexplained. V and J calls and clone size follow that table, whereas D and trimming were derived from the DNA. The table for this sample lists roughly 250,000 clones; about nine tenths of them were counted only once. Clones ranked in the top ten supply over 3.5% of the sample.

The collaborating institutions used their own protocols to collect whole blood in K2EDTA tubes. For TCRbeta analysis, collaborator samples were shipped as frozen whole blood, as isolated PBMCs, or as DNA extracted from either sample type. This TCR was recovered from a woman aged 40-49 years with acute or convalescent COVID-19. Sequences were obtained from peripheral blood.

The nucleotide sequence is TGTGCCAGCAGGGAGACCGGCTTTAATGAAAAACTGTTTTTT. Its product reads: CASRETGFNEKLFF. The chain joins TRBV28 to TRBJ1-4; no D gene can be assigned with confidence. From a lookup of the germline V gene, CDR1 and CDR2 are MDHEN and SYDVKM. The germline ends are 12 bases apart after V is trimmed by 6 bases and J by 4 bases. Taken from cysteine to phenylalanine, the CDR3 has 14 residues. Just the 42-base CDR3 DNA is kept, in frame starting at base 1.